The TCR beta chain described here comes from a study of cytomegalovirus exposure and HLA in healthy donors. Study results and limitations: A prior analysis recorded that most TCR beta V segments were productive about 87% or about 30% of the time.

Notes on this clone: Its antigen is unidentified.

This PCR relied on a set of 60 Vbeta primers and 13 Jbeta primers. Sequenced by immunoSEQ multiplex PCR; TCRdb stores in-frame clones only, minus some. The repertoire includes about 170,000 clones, more than 65% of them detected once, and roughly 1.5% sits in the top ten. The germline V gene has CDR1 SGHVS and CDR2 FNYEAQ. V was shortened by 5 bases and J by 8 bases, with 16 bases between the two germline ends. There are 14 residues in the CDR3. The receptor was isolated from a male donor in good health and CMV-seronegative. The chain is built from TRBV7-6 and TRBJ2-1; the D gene is possibly TRBD1 (6 bases). The sequenced sample consisted of PBMCs. The CDR3 coding sequence is TGTGCCAGCAGCGCCCAGGGGCTCCGGGATGAGCAGTTCTTC. Its protein product is CASSAQGLRDEQFF.